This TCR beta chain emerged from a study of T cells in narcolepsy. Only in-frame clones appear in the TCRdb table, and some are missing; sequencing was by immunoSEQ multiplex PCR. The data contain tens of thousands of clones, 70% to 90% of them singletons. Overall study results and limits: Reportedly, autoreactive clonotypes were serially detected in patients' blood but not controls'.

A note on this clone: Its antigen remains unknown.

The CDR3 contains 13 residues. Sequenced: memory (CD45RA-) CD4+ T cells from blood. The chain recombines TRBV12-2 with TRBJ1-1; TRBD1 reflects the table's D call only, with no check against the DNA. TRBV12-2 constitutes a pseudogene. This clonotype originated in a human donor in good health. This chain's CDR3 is CASRLDQGTEAFF. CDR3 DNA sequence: TGTGCAAGTCGCTTGGACCAGGGGACTGAAGCTTTCTTT.